Below, 2 T cell receptor beta chains from the same sample are listed, as sequenced in a study of blood T cell repertoires in COVID-19. Method: immunoSEQ multiplex PCR; TCRdb's copy keeps in-frame clones and lacks some. The sample has approximately 170,000 clones, 83% seen once. Material: PBMCs or T cells enriched from blood (not recorded which). These receptors came from a woman in her fifties or sixties in a cohort exposed to, infected with or recovered from COVID-19 (not recorded which).

The V call is TRBV3-1 (or the pseudogene TRBV3-2), the J call TRBJ1-2; TRBD1 agrees at 8 bases. The trim removed 4 bases at V and 6 bases at J, leaving 10 bases unmatched. The CDR3 has 15 residues. The germline V gene encodes CDR1 LGHDT and CDR2 YNNKEL (reference sequence). This CDR3 is CASSPRHRTGHGYTF. DNA for the CDR3: TGTGCCAGCAGCCCCCGCCATCGGACAGGGCATGGCTACACCTTC.

The rearrangement joins TRBV10-3 to TRBJ1-5; D might be TRBD1 (6 bases). Germline values: CDR1 ENHRY, CDR2 SYGVKD. Trimming stripped 0 bases from V and 0 bases from J, with 12 bases between. The CDR3 contains 17 residues. CDR3 amino acids: CAISESRQGNSNQPQHF. For the CDR3, the DNA is TGTGCCATCAGTGAGTCGAGGCAGGGGAATAGCAATCAGCCCCAGCATTTT.